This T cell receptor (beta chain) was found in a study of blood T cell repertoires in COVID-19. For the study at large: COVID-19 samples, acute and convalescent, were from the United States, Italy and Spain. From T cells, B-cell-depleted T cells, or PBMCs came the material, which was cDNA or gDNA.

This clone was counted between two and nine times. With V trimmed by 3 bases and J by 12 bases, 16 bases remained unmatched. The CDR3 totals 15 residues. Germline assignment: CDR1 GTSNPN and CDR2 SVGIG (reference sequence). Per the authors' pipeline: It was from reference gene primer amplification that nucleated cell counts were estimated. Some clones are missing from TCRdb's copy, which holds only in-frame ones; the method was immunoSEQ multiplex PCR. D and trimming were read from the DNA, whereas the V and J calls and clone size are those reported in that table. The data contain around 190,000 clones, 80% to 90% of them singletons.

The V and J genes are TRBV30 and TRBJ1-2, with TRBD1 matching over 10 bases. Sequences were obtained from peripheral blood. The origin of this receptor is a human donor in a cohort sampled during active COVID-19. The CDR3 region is CAWSHSTLDRGENTF. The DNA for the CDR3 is TGTGCCTGGAGCCATTCCACCCTGGACAGGGGGGAAAACACCTTC.